This T cell receptor (beta chain) was sequenced in a study of cytomegalovirus exposure and HLA in healthy donors. Study outcomes and limitations: CMV serostatus was the sole immune exposure data available.

The sample holds a few counts of this clone. Its antigen remains unidentified. The primer mix had 60 Vbeta and 13 Jbeta primers. Assay used: immunoSEQ multiplex PCR; TCRdb lists only in-frame clones, some missing. The sample has about 110,000 clones, around three quarters seen once. Each donor was nominally healthy when sampled (though unrecorded immune exposures were likely). Sequenced sample: PBMCs. The origin of this receptor is a woman in her twenties or thirties in good health and CMV-seronegative.

Here the CDR3 DNA reads TGCGCCAGCAGCCGTGGGACACTCGAGACCCAGTACTTC. Protein product: CASSRGTLETQYF. This chain joins TRBV5-1 and TRBJ2-5; TRBD1 is a possible D gene (6 bases). The germline V gene encodes CDR1 SGHRS and CDR2 YFSETQ. The CDR3 length is 13 residues. Trimming removed 4 bases at V and 5 bases at J, with 12 bases between.